Each of the 31 T cell receptor beta chains below was sequenced from the same sample in a study of OX40 agonist ivuxolimab in advanced cancers. Libraries were prepared by immunoSEQ multiplex PCR; TCRdb keeps only in-frame clonotypes and omits some of them. Found here are about 63,000 clones, roughly nine tenths of them singletons; the top ten hold approximately 3.9%. The material was CD4+ or CD8+ T cells sorted from blood, obtained in a trial of the OX40 agonist ivuxolimab. The receptors were sampled from an adult with an advanced solid tumor such as melanoma, head and neck, liver or kidney cancer.

V is TRBV28 and J is TRBJ2-1; D may be TRBD2 (7 bases). The length of the CDR3 is 14 residues. V dropped 4 bases and J dropped 6 bases, with 13 bases sitting between them. Germline CDR1 reads MDHEN; CDR2 reads SYDVKM. CDR3 amino acids: CASSSSGGANEQFF. The CDR3 nucleotides are TGTGCCAGCAGTTCCAGTGGGGGGGCCAATGAGCAGTTCTTC.

On this clone: At one of its ends the junction is not consistent with the germline gene, which may arise from a read error. This chain connects TRBV7-7 to TRBJ1-4, with a weak D call TRBD1 (5 bases). The CDR3 sequence is 15 residues long. The germline gives CDR1 SSHAT, CDR2 FNYEAQ (reference sequence). DNA of the CDR3: TGTGCTAGCAGCTTAGGGGATCGGTTGAATGAAAAACTGTTTTTT. Its protein product is CASSLGDRLNEKLFF.

The genes are TRBV27 and TRBJ2-1; 9 bases align to TRBD1. V lost 5 bases to trimming and J lost 7 bases; unmatched junction nucleotides: 12. CDR3 length equals 16 residues. From germline, CDR1 is MNHEY and CDR2 SMNVEV (reference sequence). CDR3 in amino acids: CASSLAPWDRVNEQFF. CDR3 in DNA: TGTGCCAGCAGTCTAGCCCCGTGGGACAGGGTGAATGAGCAGTTCTTC.

This chain uses TRBV2 with TRBJ2-4, with D tentatively TRBD1 (6 bases). Deletions cut 8 bases from V and 5 bases from J, with 7 bases between. Per germline, CDR1 SNHLY and CDR2 FYNNEI. The CDR3 is 11 amino acids. The CDR3 nucleotides are TGTGCCAGCGAGGGGGAAAACATTCAGTACTTC. This translates into CASEGENIQYF.

The chain has TRBV28 and TRBJ2-3; 8 bases fit TRBD2. The CDR3 contains 18 residues. In germline, CDR1 is MDHEN, CDR2 SYDVKM. The ends lost 3 bases at V and 3 bases at J; junction bases unmatched: 14. The CDR3 DNA reads TGTGCCAGCAGTTTTCGGGAGGGTGCGGGAGCGGGGACAGATACGCAGTATTTT. Encoded protein: CASSFREGAGAGTDTQYF. Filled out from reference TRBV28 and TRBJ2-3, the complete variable domain reads DVKVTQSSRYLVKRTGEKVFLECVQDMDHENMFWYRQDPGLGLRLIYFSYDVKMKEKGDIPEGYSVSREKKERFSLILESASTNQTSMYLCASSFREGAGAGTDTQYFGPGTRLTVL.

The rearrangement links TRBV5-4 to TRBJ2-7, with 9 nucleotides matching TRBD2. The length of the CDR3 is 13 residues. The V gene end was trimmed by 2 bases and the J gene end by 6 bases; junction bases not matched to a gene: 3. In germline, CDR1 is SGHNT, CDR2 YYREEE (reference sequence). CDR3 DNA sequence: TGTGCCAGCAGCTTCTATAGCGGGGGCGAGCAGTACTTC. Translation: CASSFYSGGEQYF.

Here the CDR3 reads CASSDRVEQFF. The CDR3 DNA follows: TGTGCCAGCAGCGACCGCGTGGAGCAGTTCTTC. The V gene is TRBV7-3, the J gene TRBJ2-1, with D hard to call. Germline V gene data show CDR1 as SGHTA and CDR2 as FQGTGA. The CDR3 has 11 residues. V lost 5 bases and J 10 bases, leaving 9 bases between the germline ends.

This clone was recorded at least ten times. The CDR3 DNA sequence: TGTGCCAGCAGCTTAGCCCAGGATGGCTACACCTTC. This sequence encodes CASSLAQDGYTF. The chain combines TRBV7-9 with TRBJ1-2; D gene ambiguous. This CDR3 is built from 12 residues. V was shortened by 0 bases and J by 6 bases, with 5 bases between the two germline ends. Germline V lookup: CDR1 SEHNR, CDR2 FQNEAQ (reference sequence).

CDR3 sequence: CASSLGSNGELFF. CDR3 DNA: TGTGCCAGCAGCTTAGGTAGCAACGGGGAGCTGTTTTTT. The chain employs TRBV11-3 and TRBJ2-2, with D hard to call. The CDR3 is made up of 13 amino acids. Trimming pared 1 base from V and 7 bases from J, leaving 7 bases between. The V gene's germline CDR1 is SGHNT and CDR2 YENEEA.

This rearrangement joins TRBV4-1 to TRBJ1-2, with TRBD1 as a possible D gene (5 bases). The CDR3 consists of 15 residues. Trimming shortened V by 0 bases and J by 4 bases, and 12 bases separated the two germline ends. Germline V gives CDR1 MGHRA, CDR2 YSYEKL. The CDR3 loop reads CASSQEGVNSYGYTF. DNA for the CDR3: TGCGCCAGCAGCCAAGAAGGGGTGAACAGCTATGGCTACACCTTC.

V usage is TRBV15 and J usage is TRBJ1-1; D not resolved. With 4 bases removed from V and 5 bases from J, the gap between germline ends came to 11 bases. The CDR3 consists of 13 residues. The germline gives CDR1 LNHNV, CDR2 YYDKDF (reference sequence). CDR3 protein: CATSTTYGTEAFF. CDR3 bases: TGTGCCACCAGCACAACGTATGGGACTGAAGCTTTCTTT. The full variable domain, completed using reference TRBV15 and TRBJ1-1, is DAMVIQNPRYQVTQFGKPVTLSCSQTLNHNVMYWYQQKSSQAPKLLFHYYDKDFNNEADTPDNFQSRRPNTSFCFLDIRSPGLGDTAMYLCATSTTYGTEAFFGQGTRLTVV.

J is TRBJ1-1 and V is TRBV19; unclear D gene. The CDR3 has 15 residues. Per germline, CDR1 LNHDA and CDR2 SQIVND (reference sequence). With 1 base removed from V and 0 bases from J, the gap between germline ends came to 9 bases. Written as DNA, the CDR3 is TGTGCCAGTAGTATAGGTGCCAGGTTGAACACTGAAGCTTTCTTT. It is translated as CASSIGARLNTEAFF.

This sequence joins TRBV6-6 and TRBJ2-2; 12 positions match TRBD2. The CDR3 has 16 amino acids. The V gene end was trimmed by 4 bases and the J gene end by 6 bases; junction bases not matched to a gene: 6. The germline CDR1 and CDR2 sequences are MNHNY and SVGAGI (reference sequence). In DNA form, the CDR3 reads TGTGCCAGCAGTTTTACTAGCGGGGGGCGCTCCGGGGAGCTGTTTTTT. Translating gives CASSFTSGGRSGELFF.

CDR3 sequence: CASRGRVMETQYF. CDR3 in DNA: TGCGCCAGCAGAGGCAGGGTCATGGAGACCCAGTACTTC. The chain joins TRBV10-2 to TRBJ2-5; a possible D gene is TRBD1 (5 bases). The CDR3 has 13 amino acids. CDR1 and CDR2 from the germline V gene are WSHSY and SAAADI. The V and J ends lost 6 bases and 5 bases respectively, with 13 bases between them.

V usage is TRBV27 and J usage is TRBJ1-2; 10 nucleotides agree with TRBD1. Germline V CDR1 and CDR2: MNHEY, SMNVEV (reference sequence). This CDR3 has 16 residues. Losses at the gene ends were 3 bases for V and 6 bases for J; bases not matched to a gene: 10. The DNA of the CDR3 is TGTGCCAGCAGTTTTATCGGGACAGGGGTCAATCATGGCTACACCTTC. Translation gives CASSFIGTGVNHGYTF.

The chain links TRBV4-2 to TRBJ2-5, with unresolved D. CDR1 is LGHNA and CDR2 is YNFKEQ in the germline V gene. This CDR3 is 15 amino acids long. Trimming took off 0 bases at V and 3 bases at J, with 11 bases between the two ends. CDR3 nucleotides: TGTGCCAGCAGCCAAGATAGCCCCAGCGAAGAGACCCAGTACTTC. Amino acid sequence: CASSQDSPSEETQYF.

A few counts support this clone. The CDR3 loop reads CASSESSSNEQFF. In DNA, the CDR3 is TGTGCCAGCAGTGAATCTTCAAGCAATGAGCAGTTCTTC. The chain employs TRBV6-4 and TRBJ2-1; D not resolved. The V gene lost 3 bases and the J gene lost 6 bases, with 9 bases spanning the gap. CDR1 and CDR2 (germline): MRHNA, SNTAGT. The CDR3 spans 13 residues.

This clone appeared once. The rearrangement links TRBV29-1 to TRBJ2-1; 8 bases align to TRBD2. This CDR3 region has 15 residues. The V and J ends lost 3 bases and 2 bases, in that order; junction bases with no gene match: 6. Germline values: CDR1 SQVTM, CDR2 ANQGSEA. The CDR3 here is CSVEREAPPYNEQFF. The CDR3 nucleotides are TGCAGCGTTGAGCGGGAGGCCCCCCCCTACAATGAGCAGTTCTTC.

V gene TRBV7-9 combines with J gene TRBJ2-7, with no clear D. Germline CDR1 is SEHNR and CDR2 is FQNEAQ (reference sequence). The CDR3 loop spans 14 amino acids. The ends were cut back, 3 bases at V and 5 bases at J, with 14 bases in the middle. CDR3 nucleotide sequence: TGTGCCAGCAGCTTGGTGTCCGGTGCAAACGAGCAGTACTTC. Translating it yields CASSLVSGANEQYF.

The chain has TRBV5-1 and TRBJ1-1; D might be TRBD1 (6 bases). Germline V gene data show CDR1 as SGHRS and CDR2 as YFSETQ. The CDR3 spans 13 residues. V was shortened by 4 bases and J by 8 bases, with 15 bases between the two germline ends. The CDR3 nucleotides read TGCGCCAGCAGCGGACCCGACAGGATAGAAGCTTTCTTT. It translates to CASSGPDRIEAFF.

The chain couples TRBV9 to TRBJ1-6; no definite D call. The ends were cut back, 0 bases at V and 7 bases at J, with 5 bases in the middle. This CDR3 spans 13 amino acids. Germline V CDR1 and CDR2: SGDLS, YYNGEE. The CDR3 is CASSVVGNSPLHF. The CDR3 DNA sequence: TGTGCCAGCAGCGTAGTAGGGAATTCACCCCTCCACTTT. Combining the CDR3 with reference TRBV9 and TRBJ1-6 gives the whole variable domain DSGVTQTPKHLITATGQRVTLRCSPRSGDLSVYWYQQSLDQGLQFLIQYYNGEERAKGNILERFSAQQFPDLHSELNLSSLELGDSALYFCASSVVGNSPLHFGNGTRLTVT.

The chain links TRBV5-1 to TRBJ1-1; D is uncertain. The ends were cut back, 1 base at V and 0 bases at J, with 7 bases in the middle. Germline CDR1 and CDR2: SGHRS and YFSETQ. The CDR3 is 14 residues long. Here the CDR3 reads CASSLWDLNTEAFF. CDR3 sequence (DNA): TGCGCCAGCAGCTTGTGGGATTTGAACACTGAAGCTTTCTTT. The variable domain in full, with the rest retrieved from reference TRBV5-1 and TRBJ1-1, is KAGVTQTPRYLIKTRGQQVTLSCSPISGHRSVSWYQQTPGQGLQFLFEYFSETQRNKGNFPGRFSGRQFSNSRSEMNVSTLELGDSALYLCASSLWDLNTEAFFGQGTRLTVV.

The chain couples TRBV27 to TRBJ2-1; TRBD1 might be the D (5 bases). V gave up 3 bases and J gave up 10 bases, with 10 bases separating them. The germline CDR1 and CDR2 sequences are MNHEY and SMNVEV (reference sequence). The CDR3 is 12 residues long. CDR3 bases: TGTGCCAGCAGTTTTAGGGGAAGGGAGCAGTTCTTC. Protein product: CASSFRGREQFF.

This chain connects TRBV4-2 to TRBJ2-5; 7 bases match TRBD2. J lost 0 bases, V lost 3 bases, and 10 bases had no gene match. This CDR3 is built from 17 residues. Germline CDR1 and CDR2: LGHNA and YNFKEQ. The CDR3 here is CASSHYRDGTNQETQYF. CDR3 bases: TGTGCCAGCAGCCACTACCGTGATGGGACTAACCAAGAGACCCAGTACTTC.

The rearrangement uses TRBV19 and TRBJ2-1, with D possibly matching TRBD2 (6 bases). Germline V gene lookup returns CDR1 LNHDA and CDR2 SQIVND (reference sequence). V was pared by 5 bases and J by 5 bases, with 13 bases between. This CDR3 has 14 residues. The CDR3 region is CASSLPGVHNEQFF. The CDR3 region has the DNA TGTGCCAGTAGTTTGCCGGGAGTCCACAATGAGCAGTTCTTC.

This rearrangement joins TRBV7-9 to TRBJ1-1, with D uncertain. Trimming removed 5 bases at V and 10 bases at J, with 26 bases between. Germline loops: CDR1 SEHNR, CDR2 FQNEAQ (reference sequence). The CDR3 has 16 amino acids. CDR3: CASSPSPPPLERPAFF. DNA of the CDR3: TGTGCCAGCAGCCCCTCACCCCCACCCTTGGAGCGGCCAGCTTTCTTT.

This rearrangement joins TRBV5-8 to TRBJ1-1; D remains ambiguous. V gave up 0 bases and J gave up 0 bases, with 15 bases separating them. The CDR3 contains 17 residues. CDR1 SGHTS and CDR2 YDEGEE come from the germline V gene. The CDR3 reads CASSLGLQPVMNTEAFF. For the CDR3, the DNA is TGTGCCAGCAGCTTGGGACTGCAACCAGTGATGAACACTGAAGCTTTCTTT. Drawing the rest from reference TRBV5-8 and TRBJ1-1, the complete variable domain is EAGVTQSPTHLIKTRGQQATLRCSPISGHTSVYWYQQALGLGLQFLLWYDEGEERNRGNFPPRFSGRQFPNYSSELNVNALELEDSALYLCASSLGLQPVMNTEAFFGQGTRLTVV.

This chain links TRBV29-1 with TRBJ2-7; D uncertain. There are 12 residues in the CDR3. Deletions cut 4 bases from V and 2 bases from J, with 9 bases between. CDR1 SQVTM and CDR2 ANQGSEA come from the germline V gene. Here the CDR3 DNA reads TGCAGCGTTGCTACAGAGACCTACGAGCAGTACTTC. Its translation is CSVATETYEQYF.

The rearrangement links TRBV18 to TRBJ1-1; 8 bases are a match to TRBD1. The ends lost 2 bases at V and 4 bases at J; junction bases unmatched: 3. Germline V gene data show CDR1 as KGHSH and CDR2 as LQKENI. CDR3 length: 14 amino acids. CDR3 protein: CASSPNDRGTEAFF. CDR3 nucleotides: TGTGCCAGCTCACCAAATGACAGGGGCACTGAAGCTTTCTTT. The full variable domain, its missing parts supplied by reference TRBV18 and TRBJ1-1, is NAGVMQNPRHLVRRRGQEARLRCSPMKGHSHVYWYRQLPEEGLKFMVYLQKENIIDESGMPKERFSAEFPKEGPSILRIQQVVRGDSAAYFCASSPNDRGTEAFFGQGTRLTVV.

This clone appeared a single time. The sample contains more than one DNA sequence encoding this CDR3. The gene calls are TRBV6-5 and TRBJ2-7; TRBD1 aligns across 10 bases. The CDR3 totals 14 residues. V shed 2 bases and J 2 bases; nucleotides not matched to a gene: 0. Germline V CDR1 and CDR2: MNHEY, SVGAGI. CDR3 DNA: TGTGCCAGCAGTTACGGACAGGGGGCCTACGAGCAGTACTTC. This translates into CASSYGQGAYEQYF.

CDR3 loop: CASSLAPGGTFYNEQFF. CDR3 nucleotide sequence: TGTGCCAGCAGCTTAGCGCCCGGGGGGACCTTCTACAATGAGCAGTTCTTC. V and J are TRBV7-9 and TRBJ2-1; 7 nucleotides line up with TRBD2. Germline CDR1 is SEHNR and CDR2 is FQNEAQ (reference sequence). The CDR3 has 17 residues. V trimming: 0 bases; J trimming: 3 bases; junction bases outside the gene matches: 8.